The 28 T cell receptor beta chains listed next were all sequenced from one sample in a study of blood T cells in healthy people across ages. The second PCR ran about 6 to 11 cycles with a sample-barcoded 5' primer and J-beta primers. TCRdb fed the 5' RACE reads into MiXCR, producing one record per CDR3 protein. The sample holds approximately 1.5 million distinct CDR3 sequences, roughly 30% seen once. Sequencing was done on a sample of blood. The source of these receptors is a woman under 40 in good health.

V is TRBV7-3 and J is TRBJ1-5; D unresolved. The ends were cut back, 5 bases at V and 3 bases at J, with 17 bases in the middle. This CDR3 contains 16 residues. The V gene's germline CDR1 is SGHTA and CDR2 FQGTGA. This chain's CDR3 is CASSLQVVSSNQPQHF. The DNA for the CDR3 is TGTGCCAGCAGCCTCCAAGTGGTATCTTCCAATCAGCCCCAGCATTTT. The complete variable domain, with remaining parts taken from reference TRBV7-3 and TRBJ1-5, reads GAGVSQTPSNKVTEKGKYVELRCDPISGHTALYWYRQSLGQGPEFLIYFQGTGAADDSGLPNDRFFAVRPEGSVSTLKIQRTERGDSAVYLCASSLQVVSSNQPQHFGDGTRLSIL.

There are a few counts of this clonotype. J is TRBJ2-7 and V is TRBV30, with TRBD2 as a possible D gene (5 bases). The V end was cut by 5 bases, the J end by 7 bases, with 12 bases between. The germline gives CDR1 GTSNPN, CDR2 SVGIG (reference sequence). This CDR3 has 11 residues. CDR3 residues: CAWGWGEEQYF. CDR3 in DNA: TGTGCCTGGGGATGGGGAGAAGAGCAGTACTTC.

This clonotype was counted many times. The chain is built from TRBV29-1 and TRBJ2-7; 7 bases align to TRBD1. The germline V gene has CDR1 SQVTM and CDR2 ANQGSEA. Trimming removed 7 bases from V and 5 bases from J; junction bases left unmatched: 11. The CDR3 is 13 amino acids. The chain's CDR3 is CSAHTRQGNEQYF. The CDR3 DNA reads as TGCAGCGCCCACACACGACAGGGTAACGAGCAGTACTTC.

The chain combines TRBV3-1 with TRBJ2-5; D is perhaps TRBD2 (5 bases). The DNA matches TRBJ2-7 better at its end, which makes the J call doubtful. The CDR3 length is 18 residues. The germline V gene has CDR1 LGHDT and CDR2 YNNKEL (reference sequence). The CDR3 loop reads CASSQEPPLASMGSEQYF. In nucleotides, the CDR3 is TGTGCCAGCAGCCAAGAACCCCCCTTAGCGTCGATGGGCTCCGAGCAGTACTTC.

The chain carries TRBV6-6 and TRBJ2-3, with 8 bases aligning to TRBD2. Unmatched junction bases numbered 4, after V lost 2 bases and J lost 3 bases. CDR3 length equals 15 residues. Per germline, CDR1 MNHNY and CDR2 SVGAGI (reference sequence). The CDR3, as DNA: TGTGCCAGCAGTTACGAAGCTAGCGGGACAGATACGCAGTATTTT. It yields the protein CASSYEASGTDTQYF.

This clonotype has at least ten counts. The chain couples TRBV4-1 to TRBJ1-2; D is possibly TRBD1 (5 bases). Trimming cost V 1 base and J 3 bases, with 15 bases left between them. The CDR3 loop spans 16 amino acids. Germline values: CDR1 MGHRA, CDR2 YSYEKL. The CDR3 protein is CASSQVGQEQYYGYTF. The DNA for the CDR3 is TGCGCCAGCAGCCAAGTGGGGCAGGAGCAATACTATGGCTACACCTTC.

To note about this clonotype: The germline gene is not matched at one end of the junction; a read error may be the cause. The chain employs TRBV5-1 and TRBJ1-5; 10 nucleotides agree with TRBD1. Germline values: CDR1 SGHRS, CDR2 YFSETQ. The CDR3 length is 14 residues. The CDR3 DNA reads TGCGCCGGCAGCACCGGGACAGGGGATCAGCCCCAGCATTTT. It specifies CAGSTGTGDQPQHF.

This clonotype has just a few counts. DNA of the CDR3: TGTGCCAGCAGCCAATGGGATGATACGCAGTATTTT. It encodes CASSQWDDTQYF. The gene calls are TRBV14 and TRBJ2-3, with D unclear. This CDR3 region has 12 residues. Trimming stripped 2 bases from V and 6 bases from J, with 6 bases between. CDR1 and CDR2 from the germline V gene are SGHDN and FVKESK.

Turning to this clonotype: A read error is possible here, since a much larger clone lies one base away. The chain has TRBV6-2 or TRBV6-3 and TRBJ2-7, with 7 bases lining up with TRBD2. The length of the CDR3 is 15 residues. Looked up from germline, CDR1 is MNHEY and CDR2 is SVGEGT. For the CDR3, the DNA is TGTGCCTGCAGTATCCGGGGGGATTTCTGGAAGGAGCAGTACTTC. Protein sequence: CACSIRGDFWKEQYF.

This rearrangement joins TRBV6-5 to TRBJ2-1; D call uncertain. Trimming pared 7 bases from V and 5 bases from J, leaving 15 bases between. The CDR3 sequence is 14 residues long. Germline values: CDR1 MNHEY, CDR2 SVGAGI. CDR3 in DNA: TGTGCCAGCAAGTCTCCGCGGATTAACAATGAGCAGTTCTTC. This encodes CASKSPRINNEQFF.

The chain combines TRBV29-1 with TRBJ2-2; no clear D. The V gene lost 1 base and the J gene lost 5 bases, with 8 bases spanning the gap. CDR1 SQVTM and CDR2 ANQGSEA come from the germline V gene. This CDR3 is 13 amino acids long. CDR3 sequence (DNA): TGCAGCGTTGAAGTTTTCAGGACCGGGGAGCTGTTTTTT. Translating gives CSVEVFRTGELFF.

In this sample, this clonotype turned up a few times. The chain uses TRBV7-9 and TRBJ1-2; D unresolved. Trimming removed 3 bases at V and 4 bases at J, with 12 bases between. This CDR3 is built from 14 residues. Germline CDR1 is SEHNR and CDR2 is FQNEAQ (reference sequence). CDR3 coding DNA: TGTGCCAGCAGCTTCTCTGACGCCGCCTATGGCTACACCTTC. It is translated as CASSFSDAAYGYTF.

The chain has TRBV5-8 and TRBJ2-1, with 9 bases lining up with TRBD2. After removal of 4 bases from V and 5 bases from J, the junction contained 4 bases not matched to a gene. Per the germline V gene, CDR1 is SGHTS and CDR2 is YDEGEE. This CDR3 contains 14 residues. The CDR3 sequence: CASSRGGAHNEQFF. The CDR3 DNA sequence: TGTGCCAGCAGCCGCGGGGGGGCCCACAATGAGCAGTTCTTC.

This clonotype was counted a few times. CDR3 protein: CASSVLAGNNEQFF. In nucleotides, the CDR3 is TGTGCCAGCAGTGTCCTAGCGGGTAACAATGAGCAGTTCTTC. The chain uses TRBV6-1 and TRBJ2-1; 8 bases match TRBD2. The germline V gene has CDR1 MNHNS and CDR2 SASEGT. V trimming: 4 bases; J trimming: 5 bases; junction bases outside the gene matches: 4. CDR3 length: 14 residues.

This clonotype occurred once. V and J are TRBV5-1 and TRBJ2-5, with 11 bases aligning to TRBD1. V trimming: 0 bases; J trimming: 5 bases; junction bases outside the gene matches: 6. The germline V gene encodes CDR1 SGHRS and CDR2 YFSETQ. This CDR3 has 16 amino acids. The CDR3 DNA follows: TGCGCCAGCAGCTTGGGGGGGACAGGGGGAAGCGAGACCCAGTACTTC. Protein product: CASSLGGTGGSETQYF.

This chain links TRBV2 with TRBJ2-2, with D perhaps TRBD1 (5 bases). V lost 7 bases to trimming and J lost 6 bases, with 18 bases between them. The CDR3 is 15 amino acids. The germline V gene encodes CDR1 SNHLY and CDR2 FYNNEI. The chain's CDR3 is CASISGSTLSGELFF. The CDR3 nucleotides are TGTGCCAGCATCTCAGGGTCGACACTTTCCGGGGAGCTGTTTTTT.

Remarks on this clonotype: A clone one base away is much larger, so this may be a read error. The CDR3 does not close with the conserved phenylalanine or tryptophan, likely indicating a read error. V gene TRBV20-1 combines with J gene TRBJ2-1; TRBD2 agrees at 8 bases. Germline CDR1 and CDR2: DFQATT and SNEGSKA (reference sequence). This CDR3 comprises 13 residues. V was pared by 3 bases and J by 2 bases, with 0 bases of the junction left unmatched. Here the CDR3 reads CSASGGAYNEQFS. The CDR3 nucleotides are TGCAGTGCTAGCGGGGGGGCCTACAATGAGCAGTTCTCC.

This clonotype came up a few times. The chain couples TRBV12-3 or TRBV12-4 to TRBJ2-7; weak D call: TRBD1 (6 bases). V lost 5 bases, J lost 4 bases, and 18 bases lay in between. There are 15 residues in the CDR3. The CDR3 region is CASSDGTGHSYEQYF. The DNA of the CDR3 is TGTGCCAGCAGTGATGGGACGGGACACAGTTACGAGCAGTACTTC.

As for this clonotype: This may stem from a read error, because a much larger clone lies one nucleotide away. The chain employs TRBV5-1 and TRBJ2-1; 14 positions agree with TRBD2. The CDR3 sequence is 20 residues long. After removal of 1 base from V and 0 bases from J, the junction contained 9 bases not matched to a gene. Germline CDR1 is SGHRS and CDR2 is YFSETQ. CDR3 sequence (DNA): TGCGCCAGCAGCTTGTGGGTTGGGACTAGCGGGGGCCTCTCCTACAATGAGCAGTTCTTC. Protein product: CASSLWVGTSGGLSYNEQFF.

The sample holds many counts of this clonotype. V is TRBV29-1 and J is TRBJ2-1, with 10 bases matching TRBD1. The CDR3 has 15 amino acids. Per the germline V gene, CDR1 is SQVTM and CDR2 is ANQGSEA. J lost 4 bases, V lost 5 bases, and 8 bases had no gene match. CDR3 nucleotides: TGCAGCGTTCCAACCGGGACAGGGGAGTACAATGAGCAGTTCTTC. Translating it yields CSVPTGTGEYNEQFF.

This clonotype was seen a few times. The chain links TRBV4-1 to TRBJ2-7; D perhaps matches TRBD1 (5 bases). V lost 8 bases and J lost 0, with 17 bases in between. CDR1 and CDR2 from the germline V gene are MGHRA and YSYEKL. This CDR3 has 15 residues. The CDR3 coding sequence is TGCGCCAGCTGTATTGGGGCAGAGAACTCCTACGAGCAGTACTTC. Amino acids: CASCIGAENSYEQYF.

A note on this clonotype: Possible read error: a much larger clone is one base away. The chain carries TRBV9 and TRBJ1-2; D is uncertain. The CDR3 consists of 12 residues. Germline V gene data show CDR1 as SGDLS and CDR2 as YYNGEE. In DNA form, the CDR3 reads TGTGTCAGCAGCGTCACCGGCTATGGCTACACCTTC. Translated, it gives CVSSVTGYGYTF.

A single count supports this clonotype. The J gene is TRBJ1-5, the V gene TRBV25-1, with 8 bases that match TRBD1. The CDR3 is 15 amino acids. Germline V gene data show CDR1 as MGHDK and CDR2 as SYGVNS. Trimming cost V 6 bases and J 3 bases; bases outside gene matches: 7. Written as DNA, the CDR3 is TGTGCCAGCAGGGGGACAGGTGGGGCCAATCAGCCCCAGCATTTT. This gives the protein CASRGTGGANQPQHF.

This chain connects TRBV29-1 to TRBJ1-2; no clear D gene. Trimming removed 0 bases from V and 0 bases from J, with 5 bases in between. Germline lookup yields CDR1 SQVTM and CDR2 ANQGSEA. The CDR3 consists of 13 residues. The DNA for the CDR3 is TGCAGCGTTGAAGATTCGGCTAACTATGGCTACACCTTC. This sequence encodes CSVEDSANYGYTF.

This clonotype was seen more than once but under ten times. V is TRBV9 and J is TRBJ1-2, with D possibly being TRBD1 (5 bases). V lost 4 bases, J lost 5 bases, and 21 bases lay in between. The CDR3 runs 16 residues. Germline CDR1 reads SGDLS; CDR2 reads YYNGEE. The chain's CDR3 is CASSPSEGKARYGYTF. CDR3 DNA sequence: TGTGCCAGCAGCCCCTCGGAGGGGAAGGCTAGGTATGGCTACACCTTC.

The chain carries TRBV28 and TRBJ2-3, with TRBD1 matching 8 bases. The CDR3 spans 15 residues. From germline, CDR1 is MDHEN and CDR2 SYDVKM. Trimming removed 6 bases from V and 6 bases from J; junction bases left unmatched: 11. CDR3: CASSSDRGQYDTQYF. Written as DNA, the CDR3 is TGTGCCAGCAGCAGTGACAGGGGACAATATGATACGCAGTATTTT.

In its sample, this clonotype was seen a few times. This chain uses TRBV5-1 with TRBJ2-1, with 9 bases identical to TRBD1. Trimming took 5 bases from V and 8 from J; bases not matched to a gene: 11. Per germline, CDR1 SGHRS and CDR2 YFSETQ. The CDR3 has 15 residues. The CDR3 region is CASSLDRGGLYEQFF. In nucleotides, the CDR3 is TGCGCCAGCAGTCTGGACAGGGGTGGGTTGTATGAGCAGTTCTTC.

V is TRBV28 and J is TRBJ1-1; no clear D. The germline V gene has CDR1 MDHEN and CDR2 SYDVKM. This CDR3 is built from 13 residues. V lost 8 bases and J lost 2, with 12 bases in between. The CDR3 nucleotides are TGTGCCAGCGCCATCGGAGCAAACACTGAAGCTTTCTTT. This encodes CASAIGANTEAFF.